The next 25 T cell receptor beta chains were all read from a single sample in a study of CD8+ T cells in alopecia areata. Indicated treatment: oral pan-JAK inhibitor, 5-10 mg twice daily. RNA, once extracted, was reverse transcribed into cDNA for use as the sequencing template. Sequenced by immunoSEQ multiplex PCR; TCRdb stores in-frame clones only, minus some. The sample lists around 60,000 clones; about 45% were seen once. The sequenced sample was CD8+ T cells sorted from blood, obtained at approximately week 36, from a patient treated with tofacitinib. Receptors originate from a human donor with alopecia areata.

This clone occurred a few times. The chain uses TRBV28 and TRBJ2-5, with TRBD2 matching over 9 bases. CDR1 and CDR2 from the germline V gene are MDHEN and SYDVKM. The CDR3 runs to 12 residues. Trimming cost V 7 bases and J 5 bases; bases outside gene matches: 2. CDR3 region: CASMGLAETQYF. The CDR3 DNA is TGTGCCAGCATGGGACTAGCTGAGACCCAGTACTTC.

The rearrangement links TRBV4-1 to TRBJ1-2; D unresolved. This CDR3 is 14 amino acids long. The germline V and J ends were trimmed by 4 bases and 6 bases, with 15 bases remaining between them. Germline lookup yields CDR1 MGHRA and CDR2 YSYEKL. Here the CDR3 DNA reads TGCGCCAGCAGCCTGAACGACGGCGTCCATGGCTACACCTTC. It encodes CASSLNDGVHGYTF.

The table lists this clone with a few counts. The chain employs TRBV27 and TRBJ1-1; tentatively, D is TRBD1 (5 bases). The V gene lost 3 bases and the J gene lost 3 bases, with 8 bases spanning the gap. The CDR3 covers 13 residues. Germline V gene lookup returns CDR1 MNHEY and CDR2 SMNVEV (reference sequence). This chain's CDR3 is CASSLGRDTEAFF. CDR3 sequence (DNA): TGTGCCAGCAGTTTGGGCAGGGACACTGAAGCTTTCTTT.

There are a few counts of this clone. The DNA for the CDR3 is TGTGCCAGCAGTCCCGAGAGGGGGAGGCGGGATGAGCAGTTCTTC. It translates to CASSPERGRRDEQFF. The V and J genes are TRBV6-5 and TRBJ2-1, with D perhaps matching TRBD1 or TRBD2 (6 bases each). Per germline, CDR1 MNHEY and CDR2 SVGAGI. This CDR3 spans 15 amino acids. V lost 5 bases to trimming and J lost 8 bases, with 19 bases between them.

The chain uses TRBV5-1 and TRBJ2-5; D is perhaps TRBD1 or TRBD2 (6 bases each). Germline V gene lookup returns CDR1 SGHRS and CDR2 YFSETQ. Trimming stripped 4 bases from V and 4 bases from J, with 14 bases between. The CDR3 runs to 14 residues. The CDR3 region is CASSEWTAGETQYF. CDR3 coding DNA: TGCGCCAGCAGCGAATGGACAGCGGGAGAGACCCAGTACTTC.

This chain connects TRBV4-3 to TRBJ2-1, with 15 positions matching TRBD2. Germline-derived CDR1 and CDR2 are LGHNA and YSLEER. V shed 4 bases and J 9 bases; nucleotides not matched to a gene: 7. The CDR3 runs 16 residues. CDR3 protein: CASSPGLAGGPGEQFF. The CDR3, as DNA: TGCGCCAGCAGCCCTGGACTAGCGGGAGGGCCGGGTGAGCAGTTCTTC.

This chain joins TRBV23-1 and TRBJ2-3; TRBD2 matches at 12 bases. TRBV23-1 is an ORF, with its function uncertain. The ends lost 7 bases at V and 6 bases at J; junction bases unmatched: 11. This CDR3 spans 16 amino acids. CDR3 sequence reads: CASTDTASGRADTQYF. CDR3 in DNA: TGCGCCAGCACCGACACCGCTAGCGGGAGGGCGGATACGCAGTATTTT.

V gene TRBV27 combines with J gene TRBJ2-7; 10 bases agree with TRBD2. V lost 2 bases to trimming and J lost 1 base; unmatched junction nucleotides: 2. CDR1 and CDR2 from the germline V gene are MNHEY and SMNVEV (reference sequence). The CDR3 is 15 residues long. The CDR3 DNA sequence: TGTGCCAGCAGTTTAAGCGGGAGGGGTTCCTACGAGCAGTACTTC. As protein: CASSLSGRGSYEQYF.

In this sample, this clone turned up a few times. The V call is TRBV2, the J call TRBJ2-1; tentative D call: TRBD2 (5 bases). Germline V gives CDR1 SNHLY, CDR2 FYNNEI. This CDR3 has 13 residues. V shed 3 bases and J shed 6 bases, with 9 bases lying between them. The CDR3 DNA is TGTGCCAGCAGTGATGGCCTAGCCAATGAGCAGTTCTTC. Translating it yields CASSDGLANEQFF.

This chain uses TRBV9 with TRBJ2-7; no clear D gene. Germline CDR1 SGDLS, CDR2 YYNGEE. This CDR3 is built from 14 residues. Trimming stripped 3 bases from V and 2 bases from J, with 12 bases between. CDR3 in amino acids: CASSGTDTTYEQYF. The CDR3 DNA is TGTGCCAGCAGCGGGACCGATACAACCTACGAGCAGTACTTC.

CDR3: CSGVGGSLDLYF. The CDR3 DNA sequence: TGCAGCGGGGTTGGGGGGAGCTTAGACTTGTACTTC. This rearrangement joins TRBV29-1 to TRBJ2-5, with D perhaps TRBD2 (6 bases). The CDR3 covers 12 residues. Between the trimmed V and J ends, which lost 7 bases and 13 bases, there was a span of 22 bases. The V gene's germline CDR1 is SQVTM and CDR2 ANQGSEA.

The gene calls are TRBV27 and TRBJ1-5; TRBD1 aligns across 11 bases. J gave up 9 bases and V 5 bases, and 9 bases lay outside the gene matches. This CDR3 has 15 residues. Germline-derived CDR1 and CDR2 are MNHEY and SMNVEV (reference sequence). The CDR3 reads CASSPGTGGVGPQHF. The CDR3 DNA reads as TGTGCCAGCAGTCCCGGGACAGGGGGTGTAGGGCCCCAGCATTTT.

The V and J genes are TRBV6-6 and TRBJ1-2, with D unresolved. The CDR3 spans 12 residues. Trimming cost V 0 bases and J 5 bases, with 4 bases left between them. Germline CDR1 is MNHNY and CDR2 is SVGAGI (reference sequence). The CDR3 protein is CASSYSRYGYTF. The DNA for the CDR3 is TGTGCCAGCAGTTACTCGAGATATGGCTACACCTTC.

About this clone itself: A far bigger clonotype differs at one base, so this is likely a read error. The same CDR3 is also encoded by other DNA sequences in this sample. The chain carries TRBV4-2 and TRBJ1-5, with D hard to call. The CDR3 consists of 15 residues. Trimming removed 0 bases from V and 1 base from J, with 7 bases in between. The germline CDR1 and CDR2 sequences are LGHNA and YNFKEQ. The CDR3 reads CASSQEGNSNQPQHF. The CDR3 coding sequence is TGTGCCAGCAGCCAAGAGGGTAACAGCAATCAGCCCCAGCATTTT.

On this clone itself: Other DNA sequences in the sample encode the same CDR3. The CDR3 DNA reads as TGTGCCAGCAGCTTTGGAAACACTGAAGCTTTCTTT. Encoded protein: CASSFGNTEAFF. The gene calls are TRBV7-2 and TRBJ1-1; unclear D gene. The germline gives CDR1 SGHTA, CDR2 FQGNSA. The CDR3 extends over 12 amino acids. Between the trimmed V and J ends, which lost 3 bases and 2 bases, there was a span of 4 bases.

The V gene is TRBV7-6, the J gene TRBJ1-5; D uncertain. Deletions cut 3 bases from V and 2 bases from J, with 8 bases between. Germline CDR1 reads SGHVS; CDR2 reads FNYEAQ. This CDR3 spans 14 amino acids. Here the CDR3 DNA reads TGTGCCAGCAGCTTGGGTTATGGCAATCAGCCCCAGCATTTT. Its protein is CASSLGYGNQPQHF.

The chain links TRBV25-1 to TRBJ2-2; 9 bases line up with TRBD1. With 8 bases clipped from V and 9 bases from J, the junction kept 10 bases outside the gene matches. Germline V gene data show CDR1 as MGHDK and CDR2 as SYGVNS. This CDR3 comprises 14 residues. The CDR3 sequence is CASADDRGARELFF. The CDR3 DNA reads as TGTGCCAGCGCGGACGACAGGGGGGCCAGGGAGCTGTTTTTT.

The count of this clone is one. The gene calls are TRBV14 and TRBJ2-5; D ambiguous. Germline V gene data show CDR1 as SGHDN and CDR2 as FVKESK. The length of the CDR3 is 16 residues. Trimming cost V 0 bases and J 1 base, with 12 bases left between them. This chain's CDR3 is CASSQDLPTSQETQYF. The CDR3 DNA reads TGTGCCAGCAGCCAAGATCTTCCGACATCCCAAGAGACCCAGTACTTC.

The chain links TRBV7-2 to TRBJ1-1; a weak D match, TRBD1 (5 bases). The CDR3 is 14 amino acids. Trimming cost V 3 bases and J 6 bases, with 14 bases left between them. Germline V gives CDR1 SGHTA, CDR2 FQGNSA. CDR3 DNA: TGTGCCAGCAGCTTTACAGGTCGATGGTCTGAAGCTTTCTTT. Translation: CASSFTGRWSEAFF.

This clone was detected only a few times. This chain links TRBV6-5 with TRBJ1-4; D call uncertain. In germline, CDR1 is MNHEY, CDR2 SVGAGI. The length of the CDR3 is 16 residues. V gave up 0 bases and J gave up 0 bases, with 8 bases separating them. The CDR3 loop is CASSYSLGATNEKLFF. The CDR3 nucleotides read TGTGCCAGCAGTTACTCCTTGGGTGCAACTAATGAAAAACTGTTTTTT.

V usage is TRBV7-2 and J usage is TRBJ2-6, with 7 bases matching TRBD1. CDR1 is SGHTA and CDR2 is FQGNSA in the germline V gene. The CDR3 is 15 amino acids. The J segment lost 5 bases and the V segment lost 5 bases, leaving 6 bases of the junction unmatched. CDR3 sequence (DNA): TGTGCCAGCAGCGACAGACAGGGTTGGGCCAACGTCCTGACTTTC. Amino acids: CASSDRQGWANVLTF.

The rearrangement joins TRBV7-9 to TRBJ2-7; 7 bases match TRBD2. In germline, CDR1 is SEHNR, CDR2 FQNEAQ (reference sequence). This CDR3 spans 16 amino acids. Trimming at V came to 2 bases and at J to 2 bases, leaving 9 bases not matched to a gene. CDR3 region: CASSLSQLADPYEQYF. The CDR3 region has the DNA TGTGCCAGCAGCTTATCCCAGCTAGCGGATCCCTACGAGCAGTACTTC.

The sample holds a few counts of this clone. The chain's CDR3 is CASSGDLSYEQYF. For the CDR3, the DNA is TGTGCCAGCAGTGGGGACTTATCCTACGAGCAGTACTTC. The chain joins TRBV2 to TRBJ2-7; D is perhaps TRBD2 (6 bases). With 4 bases removed from V and 1 base from J, the gap between germline ends came to 8 bases. This CDR3 contains 13 residues. Germline CDR1 and CDR2: SNHLY and FYNNEI.

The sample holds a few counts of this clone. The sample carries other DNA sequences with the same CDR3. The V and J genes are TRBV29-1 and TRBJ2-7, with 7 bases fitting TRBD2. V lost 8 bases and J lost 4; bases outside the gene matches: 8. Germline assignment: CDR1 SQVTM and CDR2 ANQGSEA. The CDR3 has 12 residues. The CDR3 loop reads CSFGLDGYEQYF. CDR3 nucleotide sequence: TGCAGCTTCGGACTAGATGGATACGAGCAGTACTTC.

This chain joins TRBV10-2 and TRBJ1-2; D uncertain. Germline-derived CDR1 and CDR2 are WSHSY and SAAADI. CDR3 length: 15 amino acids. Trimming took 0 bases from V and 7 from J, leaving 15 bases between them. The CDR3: CASSESSPGNGGYTF. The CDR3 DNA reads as TGCGCCAGCAGTGAGTCATCTCCGGGGAATGGTGGCTACACCTTC.